The sequence of this TCR beta chain was determined in a study of PD-1 blockade in classical Hodgkin lymphoma. Time point in this sample: cycle 4 day 1 (C4D1), after five to seven weeks of nivolumab. Each and every patient relapsed after autologous stem cell transplantation, and patients got differing brentuximab vedotin exposure. Profiling relied on immunoSEQ multiplex PCR, and the TCRdb table lists in-frame clones only, not all of them. The table has about 23,000 clones, around 89% seen once. The material was peripheral blood mononuclear cells (PBMCs), obtained before the fourth cycle of nivolumab. The TCR sequence derives from a human donor with classical Hodgkin lymphoma.

CDR3 sequence reads: CASSHLSDIEQFF. The CDR3 DNA follows: TGTGCCAGCAGCCACCTTAGTGACATTGAGCAGTTCTTC. The chain combines TRBV7-9 with TRBJ2-1; D remains ambiguous. Trimming took off 5 bases at V and 9 bases at J, with 14 bases between the two ends. Germline lookup yields CDR1 SEHNR and CDR2 FQNEAQ (reference sequence). The CDR3 length is 13 residues.